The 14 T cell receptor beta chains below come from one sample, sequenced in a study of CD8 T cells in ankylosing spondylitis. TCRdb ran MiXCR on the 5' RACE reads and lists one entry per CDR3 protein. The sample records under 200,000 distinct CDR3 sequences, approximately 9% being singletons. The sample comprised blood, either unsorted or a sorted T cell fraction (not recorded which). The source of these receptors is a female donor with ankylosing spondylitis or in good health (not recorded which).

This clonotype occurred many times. DNA for the CDR3: TGTGCCAGCATTCGGGACAGTGGCAACGTCCTGACTTTC. Its translation is CASIRDSGNVLTF. The chain couples TRBV2 to TRBJ2-6; 7 bases are shared with TRBD1. V dropped 7 bases and J dropped 9; count of bases not matched to a gene: 6. The CDR3 has 13 residues. CDR1 is SNHLY and CDR2 is FYNNEI in the germline V gene.

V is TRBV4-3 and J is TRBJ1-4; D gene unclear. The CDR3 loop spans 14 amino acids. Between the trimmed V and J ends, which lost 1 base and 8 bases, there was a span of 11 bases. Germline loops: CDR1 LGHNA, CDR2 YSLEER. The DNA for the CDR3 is TGCGCCAGCAGCCAAGGGCCAGCCGGGGAAAAACTGTTTTTT. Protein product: CASSQGPAGEKLFF.

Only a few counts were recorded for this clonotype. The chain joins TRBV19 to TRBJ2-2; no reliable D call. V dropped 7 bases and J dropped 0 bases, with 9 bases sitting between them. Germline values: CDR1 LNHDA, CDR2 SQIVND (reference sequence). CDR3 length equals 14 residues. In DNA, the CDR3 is TGTGCCAGTACATGGGGTTCGAACACCGGGGAGCTGTTTTTT. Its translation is CASTWGSNTGELFF.

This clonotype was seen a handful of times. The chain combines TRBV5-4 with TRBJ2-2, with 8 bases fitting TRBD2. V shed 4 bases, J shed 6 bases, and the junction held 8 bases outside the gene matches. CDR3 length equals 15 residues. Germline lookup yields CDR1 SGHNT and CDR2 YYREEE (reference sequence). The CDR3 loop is CASSPPGLGPGELFF. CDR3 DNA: TGTGCCAGCAGCCCCCCGGGACTAGGACCCGGGGAGCTGTTTTTT.

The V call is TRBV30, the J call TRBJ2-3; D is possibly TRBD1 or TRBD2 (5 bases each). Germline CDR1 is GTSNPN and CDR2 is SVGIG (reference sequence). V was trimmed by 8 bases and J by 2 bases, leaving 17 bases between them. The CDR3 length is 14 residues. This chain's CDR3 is CAQTEGHITDTQYF. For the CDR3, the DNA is TGTGCCCAAACTGAGGGGCACATCACAGATACGCAGTATTTT.

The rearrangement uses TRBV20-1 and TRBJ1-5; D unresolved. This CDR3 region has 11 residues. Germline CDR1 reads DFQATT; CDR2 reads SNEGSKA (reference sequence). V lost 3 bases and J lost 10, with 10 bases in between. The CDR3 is CSASGPGPQHF. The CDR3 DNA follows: TGCAGTGCTAGCGGTCCGGGACCCCAGCATTTT.

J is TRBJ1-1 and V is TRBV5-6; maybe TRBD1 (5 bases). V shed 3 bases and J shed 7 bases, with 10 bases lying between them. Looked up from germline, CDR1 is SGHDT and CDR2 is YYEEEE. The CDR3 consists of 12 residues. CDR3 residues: CASSSTTVEAFF. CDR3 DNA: TGTGCCAGCAGCTCGACGACAGTTGAAGCTTTCTTT.

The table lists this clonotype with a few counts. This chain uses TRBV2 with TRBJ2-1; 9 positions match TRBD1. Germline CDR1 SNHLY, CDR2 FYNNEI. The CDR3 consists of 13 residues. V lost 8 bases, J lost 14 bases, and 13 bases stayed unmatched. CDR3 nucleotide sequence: TGTGCCAGCTCGAACCTTACAGGGGGCTCGGAGTTCTTC. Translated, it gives CASSNLTGGSEFF.

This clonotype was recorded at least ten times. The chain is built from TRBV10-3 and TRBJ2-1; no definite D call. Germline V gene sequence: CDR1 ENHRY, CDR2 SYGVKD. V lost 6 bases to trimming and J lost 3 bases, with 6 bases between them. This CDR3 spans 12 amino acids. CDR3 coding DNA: TGTGCCATCAGGGCCATCTACAATGAGCAGTTCTTC. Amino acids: CAIRAIYNEQFF.

The CDR3 sequence: CASGLGPYNEQFF. The CDR3 coding sequence is TGTGCTAGTGGTTTGGGGCCTTACAATGAGCAGTTCTTC. The chain employs TRBV12-5 and TRBJ2-1, with D unclear. Germline lookup yields CDR1 LGHNT and CDR2 FRNRAP. Trimming cost V 1 base and J 4 bases, with 5 bases left between them. CDR3 length: 13 residues.

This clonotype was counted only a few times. The DNA of the CDR3 is TGTGCCAGCAGTACACAGGGGGCCAAAAACATTCAGTACTTC. This translates into CASSTQGAKNIQYF. The chain recombines TRBV6-1 with TRBJ2-4; 7 nucleotides align to TRBD1. Unmatched junction bases numbered 2, after V lost 5 bases and J lost 1 base. Germline V gives CDR1 MNHNS, CDR2 SASEGT. The CDR3 totals 14 residues.

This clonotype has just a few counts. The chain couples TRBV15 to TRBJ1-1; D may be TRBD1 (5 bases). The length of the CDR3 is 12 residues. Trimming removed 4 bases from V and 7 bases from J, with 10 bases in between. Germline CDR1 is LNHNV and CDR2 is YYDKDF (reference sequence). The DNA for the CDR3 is TGTGCCACCAGCACCTACGGGGGTGAAGCTTTCTTT. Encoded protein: CATSTYGGEAFF. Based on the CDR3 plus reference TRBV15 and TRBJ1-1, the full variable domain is DAMVIQNPRYQVTQFGKPVTLSCSQTLNHNVMYWYQQKSSQAPKLLFHYYDKDFNNEADTPDNFQSRRPNTSFCFLDIRSPGLGDTAMYLCATSTYGGEAFFGQGTRLTVV.

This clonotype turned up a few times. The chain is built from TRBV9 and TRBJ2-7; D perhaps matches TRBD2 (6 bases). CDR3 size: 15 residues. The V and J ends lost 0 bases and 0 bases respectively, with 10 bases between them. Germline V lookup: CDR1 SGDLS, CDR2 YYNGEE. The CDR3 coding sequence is TGTGCCAGCAGCGTAGGCGGGGCGAGCTCCTACGAGCAGTACTTC. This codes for CASSVGGASSYEQYF. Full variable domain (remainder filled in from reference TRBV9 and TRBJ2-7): DSGVTQTPKHLITATGQRVTLRCSPRSGDLSVYWYQQSLDQGLQFLIQYYNGEERAKGNILERFSAQQFPDLHSELNLSSLELGDSALYFCASSVGGASSYEQYFGPGTRLTVT.

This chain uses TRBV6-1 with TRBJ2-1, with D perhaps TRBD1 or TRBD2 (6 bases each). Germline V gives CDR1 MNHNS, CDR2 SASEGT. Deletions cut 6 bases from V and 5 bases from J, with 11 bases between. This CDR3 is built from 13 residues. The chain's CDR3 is CASREGGDNEQFF. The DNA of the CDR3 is TGTGCCAGCAGAGAGGGGGGAGACAATGAGCAGTTCTTC.